This T cell receptor beta chain is drawn from a study of blood T cell repertoires in COVID-19. Study-wide background: Sample material is recorded as cDNA or gDNA derived from T cells, B-cell-depleted T cells, or PBMCs.

Trimming removed 4 bases from V and 4 bases from J, with 15 bases in between. The CDR3 extends over 15 amino acids. Germline V gene sequence: CDR1 SGHNT, CDR2 YYREEE (reference sequence). In the study's own analysis: Estimation of nucleated cell counts relied on the amplification of reference gene primers. Here immunoSEQ multiplex PCR was the method, and the copy in TCRdb shows in-frame clones only, minus some. The D gene and trimming were derived from the DNA, and the V and J assignments and clone size from that table. The top ten clones hold around 2.5% of a sample with 200,000 to 300,000 clones, roughly 84% of them seen once.

This receptor was obtained from a middle-aged man who had recovered from COVID-19. Sequencing was carried out using peripheral blood. This chain links TRBV5-4 with TRBJ2-1; perhaps TRBD2 as D (6 bases). CDR3 residues: CASSTRTEGYNEQFF. In DNA form, the CDR3 reads TGTGCCAGCAGCACAAGGACGGAGGGATACAATGAGCAGTTCTTC.